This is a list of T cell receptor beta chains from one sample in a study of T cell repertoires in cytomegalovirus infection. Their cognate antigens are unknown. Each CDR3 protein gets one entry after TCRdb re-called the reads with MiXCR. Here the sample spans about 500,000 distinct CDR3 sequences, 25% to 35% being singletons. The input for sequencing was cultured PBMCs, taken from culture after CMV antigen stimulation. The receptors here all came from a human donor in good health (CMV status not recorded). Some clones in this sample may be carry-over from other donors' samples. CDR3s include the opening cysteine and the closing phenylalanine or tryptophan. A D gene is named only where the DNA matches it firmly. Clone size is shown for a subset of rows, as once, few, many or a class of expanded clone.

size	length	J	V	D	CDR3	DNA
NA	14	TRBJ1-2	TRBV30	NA	CARRTVPDLYGYTF	TGTGCCCGCCGGACCGTACCAGACCTCTATGGCTACACCTTC
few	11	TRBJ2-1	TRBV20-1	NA	CSARGPGEQFF	TGCAGTGCGCGGGGCCCCGGCGAGCAGTTCTTC
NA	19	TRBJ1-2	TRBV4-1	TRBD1	CASSHAVRSKGQKDYGYTF	TGCGCCAGCAGCCACGCCGTTCGTTCAAAGGGACAGAAAGACTATGGCTACACCTTC
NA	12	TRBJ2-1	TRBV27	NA	CAGSYQGGEQFF	TGTGCCGGCAGTTACCAGGGAGGAGAGCAGTTCTTC
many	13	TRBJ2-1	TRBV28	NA	CASSLTSSNEQFF	TGTGCCAGCAGTCTTACTAGCAGTAATGAGCAGTTCTTC
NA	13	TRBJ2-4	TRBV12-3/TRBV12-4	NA	CASSIRGVVIQYF	TGTGCCAGCAGTATACGAGGGGTAGTCATTCAGTACTTC
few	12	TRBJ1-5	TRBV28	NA	CASSRQDQPQHF	TGTGCCAGCAGTCGTCAGGATCAGCCCCAGCATTTT
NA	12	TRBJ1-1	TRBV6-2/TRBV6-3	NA	CASRTQSPEAFF	TGTGCCAGCAGGACTCAATCACCTGAAGCTTTCTTT
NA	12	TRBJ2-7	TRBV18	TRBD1	CASSPDRDEQYF	TGTGCCAGCTCACCGGACAGGGACGAGCAGTACTTC
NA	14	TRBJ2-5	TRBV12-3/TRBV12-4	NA	CASSLRRTQETQYF	TGTGCCAGCAGTTTAAGGCGCACACAAGAGACCCAGTACTTC
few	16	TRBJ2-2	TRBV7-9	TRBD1	CASSPSGTGTTGELFF	TGTGCCAGCAGCCCATCCGGGACAGGGACCACCGGGGAGCTGTTTTTT
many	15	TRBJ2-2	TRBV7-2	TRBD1	CASSTQGAGTGELFF	TGTGCCAGCAGCACACAGGGGGCAGGCACCGGGGAGCTGTTTTTT
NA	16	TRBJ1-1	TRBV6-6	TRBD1	CASSTDRGYRDTEAFF	TGTGCCAGCAGTACTGACAGGGGGTATAGGGACACTGAAGCTTTCTTT
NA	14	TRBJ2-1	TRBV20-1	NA	CSARDLGGGNEQFF	TGCAGTGCTAGAGATCTAGGGGGGGGGAATGAGCAGTTCTTC
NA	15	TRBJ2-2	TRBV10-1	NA	CASSEWASNTGELFF	TGCGCCAGCAGTGAGTGGGCCTCGAACACCGGGGAGCTGTTTTTT
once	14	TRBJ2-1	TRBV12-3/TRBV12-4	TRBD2	CASTLAGVYNEQFF	TGTGCCAGCACCTTAGCGGGAGTCTACAATGAGCAGTTCTTC
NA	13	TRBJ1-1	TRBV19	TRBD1	CASSPDRVVEAFF	TGTGCCAGTAGCCCCGACAGGGTTGTTGAAGCTTTCTTT
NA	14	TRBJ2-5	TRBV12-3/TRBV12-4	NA	CASSFLSGVKTQYF	TGTGCCAGCAGTTTCCTCAGCGGTGTGAAGACCCAGTACTTC
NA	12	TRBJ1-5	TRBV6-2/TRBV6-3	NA	CASSWGPEPQHF	TGTGCCAGCAGTTGGGGACCGGAGCCCCAGCATTTT
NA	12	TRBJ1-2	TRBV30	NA	CAWSQGNYGYTF	TGTGCCTGGAGCCAGGGGAACTATGGCTACACCTTC
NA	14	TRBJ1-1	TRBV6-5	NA	CASSYDYMNTEAFF	TGTGCCAGCAGTTACGACTATATGAACACTGAAGCTTTCTTT
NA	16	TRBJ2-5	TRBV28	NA	CASSAPGGWDKETQYF	TGTGCCAGCAGTGCTCCCGGCGGCTGGGACAAAGAGACCCAGTACTTC
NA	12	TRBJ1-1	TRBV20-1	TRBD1	CSAPDRETEAFF	TGCAGTGCTCCAGACAGGGAGACTGAAGCTTTCTTT
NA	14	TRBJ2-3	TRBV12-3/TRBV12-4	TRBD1	CASSPDRVADTQYF	TGTGCCAGCAGCCCAGACAGGGTAGCAGATACGCAGTATTTT
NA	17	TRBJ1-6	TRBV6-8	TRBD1	CASSYFLDRAFNSPLHF	TGTGCCAGCAGTTACTTTCTAGACAGGGCTTTTAATTCACCCCTCCACTTT
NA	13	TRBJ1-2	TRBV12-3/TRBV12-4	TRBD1	CASRLGQGARYTF	TGTGCCAGCAGACTGGGACAGGGCGCACGCTACACCTTC
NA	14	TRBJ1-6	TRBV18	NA	CASSREQTSISLHF	TGTGCCAGCTCTCGGGAACAAACGTCTATATCCCTCCACTTT
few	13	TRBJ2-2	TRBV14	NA	CASSQWLTGELFF	TGTGCCAGCAGCCAATGGCTCACCGGGGAGCTGTTTTTT
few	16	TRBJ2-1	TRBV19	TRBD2	CATSLTSGISYNEQFF	TGTGCCACCTCGCTGACTAGCGGGATCTCCTACAATGAGCAGTTCTTC
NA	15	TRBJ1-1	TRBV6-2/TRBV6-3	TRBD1	CASSSPGRGNNEAFF	TGTGCCAGCAGTTCCCCTGGCAGGGGGAATAATGAAGCTTTCTTT
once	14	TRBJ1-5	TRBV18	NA	CASSPTSLNQPQHF	TGTGCCAGCTCACCAACATCTCTCAATCAGCCCCAGCATTTT